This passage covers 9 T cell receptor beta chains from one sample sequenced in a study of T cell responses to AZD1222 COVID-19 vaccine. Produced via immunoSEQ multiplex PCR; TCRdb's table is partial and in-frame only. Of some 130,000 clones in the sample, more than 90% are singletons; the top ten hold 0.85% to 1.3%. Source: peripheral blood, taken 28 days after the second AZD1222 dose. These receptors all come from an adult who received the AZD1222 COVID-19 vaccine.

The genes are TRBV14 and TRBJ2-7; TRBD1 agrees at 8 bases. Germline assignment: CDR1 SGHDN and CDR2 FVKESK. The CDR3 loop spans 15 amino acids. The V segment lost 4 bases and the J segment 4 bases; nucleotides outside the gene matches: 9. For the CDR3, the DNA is TGTGCCAGCAGCCTCCTCGGGACAGGAGGTTACGAGCAGTACTTC. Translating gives CASSLLGTGGYEQYF. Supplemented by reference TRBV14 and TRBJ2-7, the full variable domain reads EAGVTQFPSHSVIEKGQTVTLRCDPISGHDNLYWYRRVMGKEIKFLLHFVKESKQDESGMPNNRFLAERTGGTYSTLKVQPAELEDSGVYFCASSLLGTGGYEQYFGPGTRLTVT.

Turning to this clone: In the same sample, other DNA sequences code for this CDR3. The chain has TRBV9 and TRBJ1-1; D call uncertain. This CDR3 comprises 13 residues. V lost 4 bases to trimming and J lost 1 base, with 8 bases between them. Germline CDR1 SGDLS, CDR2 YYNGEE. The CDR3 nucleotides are TGTGCCAGCAGCCCCCGTCCGAACACTGAAGCTTTCTTT. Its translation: CASSPRPNTEAFF.

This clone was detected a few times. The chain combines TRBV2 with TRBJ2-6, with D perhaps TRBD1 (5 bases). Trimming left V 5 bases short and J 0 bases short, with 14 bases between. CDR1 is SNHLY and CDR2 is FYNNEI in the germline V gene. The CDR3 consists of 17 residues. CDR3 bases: TGTGCCAGCAGTTACAGGCAAACCCCCTCTGGGGCCAACGTCCTGACTTTC. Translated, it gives CASSYRQTPSGANVLTF.

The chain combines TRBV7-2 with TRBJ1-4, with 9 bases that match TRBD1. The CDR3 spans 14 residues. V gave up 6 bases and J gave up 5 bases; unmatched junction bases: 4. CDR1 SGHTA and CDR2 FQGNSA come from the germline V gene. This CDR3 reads CASSPTGGNEKLFF. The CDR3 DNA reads TGTGCCAGCAGTCCGACAGGGGGAAATGAAAAACTGTTTTTT.

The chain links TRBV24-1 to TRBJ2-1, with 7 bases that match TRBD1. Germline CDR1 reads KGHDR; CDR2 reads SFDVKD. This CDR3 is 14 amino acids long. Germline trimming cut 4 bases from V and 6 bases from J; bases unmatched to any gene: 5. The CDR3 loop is CATSEMTGFNEQFF. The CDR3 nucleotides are TGTGCCACCAGTGAGATGACAGGGTTCAATGAGCAGTTCTTC.

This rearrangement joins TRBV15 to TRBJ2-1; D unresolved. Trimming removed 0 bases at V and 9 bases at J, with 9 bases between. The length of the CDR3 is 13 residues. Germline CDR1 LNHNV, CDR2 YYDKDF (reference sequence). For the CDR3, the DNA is TGTGCCACCAGCAGAGATGTGGGTTCTGAGCAGTTCTTC. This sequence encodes CATSRDVGSEQFF.

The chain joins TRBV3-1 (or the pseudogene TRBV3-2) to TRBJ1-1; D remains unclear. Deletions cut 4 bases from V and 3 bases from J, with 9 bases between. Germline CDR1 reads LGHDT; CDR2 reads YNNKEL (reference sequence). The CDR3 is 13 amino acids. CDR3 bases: TGTGCCAGCAGCCCTCGGAGGGACACTGAAGCTTTCTTT. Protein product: CASSPRRDTEAFF.

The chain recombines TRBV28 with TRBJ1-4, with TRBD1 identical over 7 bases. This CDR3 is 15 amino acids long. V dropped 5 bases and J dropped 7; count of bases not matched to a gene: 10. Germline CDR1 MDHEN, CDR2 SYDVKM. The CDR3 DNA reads TGTGCCAGCAGTAAGTCACAGGGGCTTGTTGAAAAACTGTTTTTT. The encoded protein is CASSKSQGLVEKLFF.

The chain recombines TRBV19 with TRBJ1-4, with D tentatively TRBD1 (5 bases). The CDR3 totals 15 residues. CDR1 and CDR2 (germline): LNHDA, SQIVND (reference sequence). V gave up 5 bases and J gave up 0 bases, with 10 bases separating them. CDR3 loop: CASSSQTATNEKLFF. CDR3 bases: TGTGCCAGTAGTTCACAGACAGCAACTAATGAAAAACTGTTTTTT.